The 24 T cell receptor beta chains given below trace back to one sample, sequenced in a study of sequential checkpoint blockade in melanoma. TCRdb's copy holds only in-frame clones and misses some; the assay was immunoSEQ multiplex PCR. The repertoire holds roughly 6,300 clones, with 25% to 30% as singletons. This sample's treatment: randomized to nivolumab then ipilimumab (arm A) or the reverse (arm B). Here the sequenced sample was tumor tissue (inferred from file names), taken from a patient given nivolumab and ipilimumab in sequence. Source of these receptors: a human donor with melanoma.

The sample holds a few counts of this clone. This chain links TRBV9 with TRBJ1-3; D gene unclear. The CDR3 sequence is 15 residues long. The V end lost 0 bases, the J end lost 0 bases, and 7 bases lay between the germline ends. Germline V gives CDR1 SGDLS, CDR2 YYNGEE. CDR3 sequence (DNA): TGTGCCAGCAGCGTAGCACAGTTCTCTGGAAACACCATATATTTT. Amino acid sequence: CASSVAQFSGNTIYF.

At least ten counts were recorded for this clone. The gene calls are TRBV9 and TRBJ1-2, with 7 bases that match TRBD1. The CDR3 runs to 12 residues. Germline CDR1 reads SGDLS; CDR2 reads YYNGEE. V was pared by 5 bases and J by 8 bases, with 6 bases of the junction left unmatched. The CDR3 protein is CASSLNRGGYTF. The CDR3 DNA follows: TGTGCCAGCAGTCTGAACAGGGGCGGCTACACCTTC. The whole variable domain, remainder taken from reference TRBV9 and TRBJ1-2, is DSGVTQTPKHLITATGQRVTLRCSPRSGDLSVYWYQQSLDQGLQFLIQYYNGEERAKGNILERFSAQQFPDLHSELNLSSLELGDSALYFCASSLNRGGYTFGSGTRLTVV.

By share, this clone ranks as medium-sized. The rearrangement uses TRBV11-3 and TRBJ1-6; tentatively, D is TRBD1 (6 bases). The germline V gene encodes CDR1 SGHNT and CDR2 YENEEA. Trimming cost V 5 bases and J 6 bases, with 11 bases left between them. The CDR3 covers 14 residues. The CDR3 bases are TGTGCCAGCAGCGCCGGGACAAGTAATTCACCCCTCCACTTT. Protein: CASSAGTSNSPLHF.

This sequence joins TRBV19 and TRBJ1-3; D call uncertain. Per the germline V gene, CDR1 is LNHDA and CDR2 is SQIVND (reference sequence). The germline V and J ends were trimmed by 4 bases and 3 bases, with 19 bases remaining between them. This CDR3 is 17 amino acids long. In nucleotides, the CDR3 is TGTGCCAGTAGTACCGACCTGGGAAGAAGAGGTGGAAACACCATATATTTT. It translates to CASSTDLGRRGGNTIYF.

This clone was recorded a few times. The rearrangement joins TRBV6-8 to TRBJ2-5, with 13 bases lining up with TRBD2. The CDR3 consists of 17 residues. The V segment lost 1 base and the J segment 1 base; nucleotides outside the gene matches: 3. Germline V gene sequence: CDR1 MNHGY, CDR2 SAAAGT. The CDR3 sequence is CASSYYGLAGVQETQYF. The CDR3 DNA reads TGTGCCAGCAGTTACTACGGACTAGCGGGGGTCCAAGAGACCCAGTACTTC.

The chain combines TRBV5-1 with TRBJ1-1; D is undetermined. V lost 0 bases and J 0 bases, leaving 6 bases between the germline ends. This CDR3 comprises 14 residues. In germline, CDR1 is SGHRS, CDR2 YFSETQ. The CDR3 bases are TGCGCCAGCAGCTTGGAGTTTGTGAACACTGAAGCTTTCTTT. This sequence encodes CASSLEFVNTEAFF.

By share, this clone ranks as medium-sized (0.01 to 0.1%). The chain uses TRBV9 and TRBJ2-5; the D is unclear. This CDR3 is built from 15 residues. The germline V gene has CDR1 SGDLS and CDR2 YYNGEE. The V gene lost 0 bases and the J gene lost 2 bases, with 11 bases spanning the gap. CDR3 coding DNA: TGTGCCAGCAGCGTAGGTGCACAGTTACAAGAGACCCAGTACTTC. Translated, it gives CASSVGAQLQETQYF.

This clone came up a few times. The V call is TRBV6-8, the J call TRBJ2-7, with a possible D match to TRBD1 (6 bases). Germline V gene lookup returns CDR1 MNHGY and CDR2 SAAAGT. V was cut by 5 bases and J by 0 bases, with 14 bases left in between. The CDR3 is 15 amino acids. CDR3 sequence: CASSEWDTSSYEQYF. The CDR3 DNA reads TGTGCCAGCAGTGAGTGGGACACGAGCTCCTACGAGCAGTACTTC.

By frequency in the sample, this clone is medium-sized (0.01 to 0.1%). The chain is built from TRBV11-3 and TRBJ2-3; D is possibly TRBD1 or TRBD2 (5 bases each). The length of the CDR3 is 18 residues. Germline lookup yields CDR1 SGHNT and CDR2 YENEEA. Trimming took 1 base from V and 4 from J, leaving 21 bases between them. Here the CDR3 DNA reads TGTGCCAGCAGCTTAGGGGACCACCCGGGTTTGGGCGCAGATACGCAGTATTTT. It yields the protein CASSLGDHPGLGADTQYF.

The CDR3 DNA is TGCGCCAGCAGCTCGGGACACGGTGTCACAGATACGCAGTATTTT. It translates to CASSSGHGVTDTQYF. The chain links TRBV5-1 to TRBJ2-3, with D possibly TRBD1 on 6 matching bases. Deletions cut 3 bases from V and 2 bases from J, with 13 bases between. The CDR3 extends over 15 amino acids. Germline V gene lookup returns CDR1 SGHRS and CDR2 YFSETQ.

By proportion, this clone is large. This chain uses TRBV11-3 with TRBJ2-1, with TRBD2 matching 7 bases. There are 15 residues in the CDR3. The J segment lost 4 bases and the V segment lost 1 base, leaving 4 bases of the junction unmatched. In germline, CDR1 is SGHNT, CDR2 YENEEA. CDR3 coding DNA: TGTGCCAGCAGCTTAGGGCTAGCGGAATACAATGAGCAGTTCTTC. Its translation: CASSLGLAEYNEQFF.

This clone was detected many times. The V gene is TRBV11-3, the J gene TRBJ2-7, with a tentative D call TRBD1 (6 bases). Germline V gene lookup returns CDR1 SGHNT and CDR2 YENEEA. Trimming left V 3 bases short and J 0 bases short, with 9 bases between. The CDR3 has 14 residues. The CDR3 here is CASSFDRSSYEQYF. For the CDR3, the DNA is TGTGCCAGCAGCTTCGACAGGAGCTCCTACGAGCAGTACTTC.

The genes are TRBV9 and TRBJ1-2; 10 bases map to TRBD1. Germline V CDR1 and CDR2: SGDLS, YYNGEE. V dropped 2 bases and J dropped 1; count of bases not matched to a gene: 5. The CDR3 sequence is 16 residues long. Here the CDR3 reads CASSVGQGYLNYGYTF. As DNA, the CDR3 is TGTGCCAGCAGCGTGGGACAGGGGTACCTTAACTATGGCTACACCTTC.

The chain has TRBV16 and TRBJ1-3; D remains unclear. Germline V CDR1 and CDR2: KGHSY, FQNENV. With 8 bases removed from V and 0 bases from J, the gap between germline ends came to 11 bases. This CDR3 has 14 residues. This CDR3 is CASGAMGSGNTIYF. The CDR3 coding sequence is TGTGCCAGCGGTGCTATGGGCTCTGGAAACACCATATATTTT. The whole variable domain, filled in from reference TRBV16 and TRBJ1-3, reads GEEVAQTPKHLVRGEGQKAKLYCAPIKGHSYVFWYQQVLKNEFKFLISFQNENVFDETGMPKERFSAKCLPNSPCSLEIQATKLEDSAVYFCASGAMGSGNTIYFGEGSWLTVV.

The chain employs TRBV2 and TRBJ1-2, with TRBD1 identical over 10 bases. With V trimmed by 6 bases and J by 5 bases, 9 bases remained unmatched. This CDR3 comprises 15 residues. The germline gives CDR1 SNHLY, CDR2 FYNNEI. In DNA form, the CDR3 reads TGTGCCAGCAGACAGGGACAGGGGCAGGGGTATGGCTACACCTTC. Protein product: CASRQGQGQGYGYTF. The complete variable domain, with remaining parts taken from reference TRBV2 and TRBJ1-2, reads EPEVTQTPSHQVTQMGQEVILRCVPISNHLYFYWYRQILGQKVEFLVSFYNNEISEKSEIFDDQFSVERPDGSNFTLKIRSTKLEDSAMYFCASRQGQGQGYGYTFGSGTRLTVV.

The chain uses TRBV18 and TRBJ1-2; a weak D match, TRBD1 (5 bases). V was clipped by 2 bases and J by 7 bases, with 23 bases between them. There are 17 residues in the CDR3. Germline-derived CDR1 and CDR2 are KGHSH and LQKENI. The DNA of the CDR3 is TGTGCCAGCTCACCAAGCACCCCCGGGCGTGGGGGACCTGGCTACACCTTC. It yields the protein CASSPSTPGRGGPGYTF. Filled out from reference TRBV18 and TRBJ1-2, the complete variable domain reads NAGVMQNPRHLVRRRGQEARLRCSPMKGHSHVYWYRQLPEEGLKFMVYLQKENIIDESGMPKERFSAEFPKEGPSILRIQQVVRGDSAAYFCASSPSTPGRGGPGYTFGSGTRLTVV.

This clone was seen repeatedly, ten times or more. CDR3 coding DNA: TGTGCCAGCAGCTGGACAGGGGATGTAACCGGGGAGCTGTTTTTT. Protein: CASSWTGDVTGELFF. The rearrangement links TRBV11-3 to TRBJ2-2, with TRBD1 matching over 9 bases. Trimming took 4 bases from V and 5 from J; bases not matched to a gene: 5. Germline lookup yields CDR1 SGHNT and CDR2 YENEEA. The length of the CDR3 is 15 residues.

This chain uses TRBV5-1 with TRBJ2-1; 10 bases map to TRBD2. Looked up from germline, CDR1 is SGHRS and CDR2 is YFSETQ. With V trimmed by 3 bases and J by 4 bases, 4 bases remained unmatched. CDR3 size: 15 residues. CDR3 coding DNA: TGCGCCAGCAGCTACCTAGCGGGAGCTTACAATGAGCAGTTCTTC. Its translation: CASSYLAGAYNEQFF.

Relative to its sample, this clone is medium-sized. The chain has TRBV11-3 and TRBJ1-3; D gene uncertain. This CDR3 contains 14 residues. CDR1 SGHNT and CDR2 YENEEA come from the germline V gene. Trimming shortened V by 0 bases and J by 2 bases, and 5 bases separated the two germline ends. CDR3 sequence reads: CASSLEWAGNTIYF. DNA for the CDR3: TGTGCCAGCAGCTTAGAATGGGCTGGAAACACCATATATTTT.

V gene TRBV10-2 combines with J gene TRBJ2-7; weak D call: TRBD2 (5 bases). Germline lookup yields CDR1 WSHSY and CDR2 SAAADI. This CDR3 region has 14 residues. The V and J ends lost 0 bases and 3 bases respectively, with 9 bases between them. The CDR3 DNA follows: TGCGCCAGCAGTGAGTCGGCGGGCAGCTACGAGCAGTACTTC. It is translated as CASSESAGSYEQYF.

This clone was seen a few times. V is TRBV6-8 and J is TRBJ2-7, with D hard to call. V lost 2 bases and J lost 3, with 11 bases in between. From germline, CDR1 is MNHGY and CDR2 SAAAGT. The CDR3 covers 14 residues. CDR3 amino acids: CASSYRAQNYEQYF. CDR3 coding DNA: TGTGCCAGCAGTTACCGGGCACAAAACTACGAGCAGTACTTC.

This clone occurred a few times. This chain links TRBV15 with TRBJ1-2; D gene uncertain. Deletions cut 0 bases from V and 4 bases from J, with 12 bases between. CDR1 and CDR2 (germline): LNHNV, YYDKDF (reference sequence). The CDR3 sequence is 15 residues long. This CDR3 reads CATSRDRSRAYGYTF. The CDR3 bases are TGTGCCACCAGCAGAGATCGATCCAGAGCCTATGGCTACACCTTC. The variable domain in full, completed from reference TRBV15 and TRBJ1-2, reads DAMVIQNPRYQVTQFGKPVTLSCSQTLNHNVMYWYQQKSSQAPKLLFHYYDKDFNNEADTPDNFQSRRPNTSFCFLDIRSPGLGDTAMYLCATSRDRSRAYGYTFGSGTRLTVV.

The chain joins TRBV6-8 to TRBJ1-3, with D perhaps TRBD1 (6 bases). Germline V gene data show CDR1 as MNHGY and CDR2 as SAAAGT. The CDR3 runs 15 residues. Trimming took off 5 bases at V and 0 bases at J, with 11 bases between the two ends. The CDR3 sequence is CASSATGTSGNTIYF. The DNA of the CDR3 is TGTGCCAGCAGTGCAACAGGGACCTCTGGAAACACCATATATTTT.

This clone has just one count. This rearrangement joins TRBV5-1 to TRBJ2-3; D possibly matches TRBD1 or TRBD2 (5 bases each). The CDR3 spans 16 residues. CDR1 and CDR2 (germline): SGHRS, YFSETQ. The V and J ends lost 5 bases and 0 bases respectively, with 16 bases between them. CDR3 in amino acids: CASSYTGPGSTDTQYF. The DNA of the CDR3 is TGCGCCAGCAGTTACACGGGGCCCGGGAGCACAGATACGCAGTATTTT.